Each of the 27 T cell receptor beta chains below was sequenced from the same sample in a study of T cell clonality in common variable immunodeficiency. Some clones are missing from TCRdb's copy, which holds only in-frame ones; the method was immunoSEQ multiplex PCR. In total the sample includes about 39,000 clones, none of them seen once. Sequencing input: peripheral blood mononuclear cells. Receptors originate from a person aged 18 to 70 in good health.

This clone was found many times. The read falls 3 residues short of the CDR3 end, and the missing part is taken from the germline J gene. This chain links TRBV6-2 or TRBV6-3 with TRBJ2-2; 7 nucleotides align to TRBD1. The CDR3 contains 13 residues. After removal of 5 bases from V and 7 bases from J, the junction contained 4 bases not matched to a gene. Germline V CDR1 and CDR2: MNHEY, SVGEGT. The CDR3 DNA, read in part, is TGTGCCAGCAGTGCAGGGGGTTTCGGGGAG. Amino acids: CASSAGGFGE. The CDR3 in full is CASSAGGFGELFF.

At least ten counts were recorded for this clone. The CDR3 reads CASSPRGGETQYF. The covered CDR3 bases are TGTGCCAGCAGCCCCCGAGGCGGAGAGACC. The J gene is TRBJ2-5, the V gene TRBV7-2; D uncertain. The read comes to an end 3 residues before the CDR3 does, leaving the germline J gene to fill in the end. Trimming pared 5 bases from V and 4 bases from J, leaving 11 bases between. The germline CDR1 and CDR2 sequences are SGHTA and FQGNSA. This CDR3 has 13 amino acids. The full variable domain, with the rest looked up from reference TRBV7-2 and TRBJ2-5, is GAGVSQSPSNKVTEKGKDVELRCDPISGHTALYWYRQSLGQGLEFLIYFQGNSAPDKSGLPSDRFSAERTGGSVSTLTIQRTQQEDSAVYLCASSPRGGETQYFGPGTRLLVL.

This clone was detected many times. Coverage ceases 3 residues before the CDR3 finishes, and the germline J gene fills in the end. The chain uses TRBV19 and TRBJ1-2; 8 bases line up with TRBD1. The J segment lost 3 bases and the V segment lost 1 base, leaving 4 bases of the junction unmatched. CDR1 is LNHDA and CDR2 is SQIVND in the germline V gene (reference sequence). This CDR3 has 15 residues. CDR3 DNA, as far as it was read: TGTGCCAGTAGTATAGGGACAGGGACCGACTATGGC. This sequence encodes CASSIGTGTDYG. The CDR3 in its entirety is CASSIGTGTDYGYTF.

This clone was observed many times. From the germline J gene comes the end of the CDR3, since the read stops 3 residues before it. The chain combines TRBV5-1 with TRBJ2-1; D is undetermined. The V end was cut by 4 bases, the J end by 0 bases, with 8 bases between. This CDR3 contains 14 residues. CDR1 is SGHRS and CDR2 is YFSETQ in the germline V gene. Here the CDR3 reads CASSDGSSYNEQFF. CDR3 DNA, as far as it was read: TGCGCCAGCAGCGACGGGTCCTCCTACAATGAG.

This clone appeared many times. The read finishes 3 residues shy of the CDR3 end, and the germline J gene is used to complete it. This chain connects TRBV5-5 to TRBJ1-3; D is possibly TRBD1 (5 bases). The CDR3 contains 15 residues. V dropped 4 bases and J dropped 0 bases, with 11 bases sitting between them. Germline V CDR1 and CDR2: SGHKS, YYEKEE (reference sequence). The CDR3 protein is CASSEDSYSGNTIYF. The CDR3 bases that were read are TGTGCCAGCAGCGAAGACAGCTACTCTGGAAACACC.

This clone has ten or more counts. The read falls 3 residues short of the CDR3 end, and the missing part is taken from the germline J gene. The chain combines TRBV28 with TRBJ2-2; 9 nucleotides match TRBD1. V was pared by 2 bases and J by 4 bases, with 2 bases of the junction left unmatched. The CDR3 runs 15 residues. Germline CDR1 MDHEN, CDR2 SYDVKM. CDR3 residues: CASSLGDRVTGELFF. The DNA read from the CDR3 is TGTGCCAGCAGTTTAGGGGACAGGGTCACCGGGGAG.

This clone has ten or more counts. The read finishes 3 residues shy of the CDR3 end, and the germline J gene is used to complete it. The rearrangement joins TRBV28 to TRBJ2-7; a weak D match, TRBD2 (5 bases). The CDR3 has 13 amino acids. Trimming shortened V by 8 bases and J by 0 bases, and 11 bases separated the two germline ends. Germline CDR1 is MDHEN and CDR2 is SYDVKM. Here the CDR3 reads CASRTPGSYEQYF. CDR3 DNA, as far as it was read: TGTGCCAGCCGGACTCCTGGCTCCTACGAG.

Ten or more counts support this clone. The read finishes 3 residues shy of the CDR3 end, and the germline J gene is used to complete it. The rearrangement joins TRBV29-1 to TRBJ2-7, with a possible D match to TRBD2 (6 bases). V lost 2 bases and J lost 5, with 7 bases in between. Germline CDR1 and CDR2: SQVTM and ANQGSEA. CDR3 length: 11 amino acids. The DNA read from the CDR3 is TGCAGCGTTGAACGCGGGAACGAG. Translation gives CSVERGNE. The entire CDR3 protein reads CSVERGNEQYF.

For this clone: A much larger clone differs by one base, so this may be a read error. The observed sequence ends 3 residues before the CDR3 terminus, with the missing tail filled in from the germline J gene. J is TRBJ2-3 and V is TRBV19; D is possibly TRBD2 (6 bases). Germline CDR1 is LNHDA and CDR2 is SQIVND (reference sequence). The CDR3 covers 17 residues. The CDR3 sequence is CASSGLGNGGSNQPQYF. The covered CDR3 bases are TGTGCCAGTAGTGGGTTGGGGAACGGGGGAAGCAATCAGCCG.

This clone was counted many times. The chain's CDR3 is CASSLVSGSYGYTF. Incomplete CDR3 DNA: TGTGCCAGCAGCTTAGTAAGCGGGAGCTATGGC. This chain uses TRBV7-9 with TRBJ1-2; no clear D. The observed sequence ends 3 residues before the CDR3 terminus, with the missing tail filled in from the germline J gene. Germline CDR1 reads SEHNR; CDR2 reads FQNEAQ (reference sequence). V dropped 1 base and J dropped 4 bases, with 10 bases sitting between them. CDR3 length: 14 residues.

This clone has at least ten counts. The read falls 3 residues short of the CDR3 end, and the missing part is taken from the germline J gene. This chain links TRBV5-6 with TRBJ2-7, with D perhaps matching TRBD2 (5 bases). The CDR3 contains 15 residues. Per germline, CDR1 SGHDT and CDR2 YYEEEE. The V gene lost 2 bases and the J gene lost 0 bases, with 12 bases spanning the gap. The CDR3 loop is CASSLLGRRSYEQYF. CDR3 bases read: TGTGCCAGCAGCTTACTAGGCAGACGCTCCTACGAG.

At least ten counts were recorded for this clone. The CDR3 is cut off 3 residues early in the read; its end comes from the germline J gene. The chain carries TRBV5-1 and TRBJ2-2, with 8 bases matching TRBD1. CDR3 length: 14 residues. Per the germline V gene, CDR1 is SGHRS and CDR2 is YFSETQ. The V gene end was trimmed by 3 bases and the J gene end by 5 bases; junction bases not matched to a gene: 3. CDR3 sequence reads: CASSSGTGTGELFF. CDR3 bases read: TGCGCCAGCAGCTCCGGGACAGGTACCGGGGAG. Using reference TRBV5-1 and TRBJ2-2 for the parts outside the CDR3, the full variable domain is KAGVTQTPRYLIKTRGQQVTLSCSPISGHRSVSWYQQTPGQGLQFLFEYFSETQRNKGNFPGRFSGRQFSNSRSEMNVSTLELGDSALYLCASSSGTGTGELFFGEGSRLTVL.

This clone appeared many times. The read terminates 3 residues ahead of where the CDR3 ends, so the germline J gene completes it. The V call is TRBV2, the J call TRBJ2-1; the D gene is possibly TRBD2 (6 bases). Germline CDR1 and CDR2: SNHLY and FYNNEI. This CDR3 contains 15 residues. V was shortened by 4 bases and J by 7 bases, with 17 bases between the two germline ends. CDR3: CASSGSGPSRNEQFF. CDR3 DNA (partial): TGTGCCAGCAGTGGTAGCGGCCCCTCGAGGAATGAG. Combining the CDR3 with reference TRBV2 and TRBJ2-1 gives the whole variable domain EPEVTQTPSHQVTQMGQEVILRCVPISNHLYFYWYRQILGQKVEFLVSFYNNEISEKSEIFDDQFSVERPDGSNFTLKIRSTKLEDSAMYFCASSGSGPSRNEQFFGPGTRLTVL.

Ten or more counts support this clone. CDR3 loop: CSVGSGEETQYF. The sequenced CDR3 bases are TGCAGCGTTGGCTCGGGGGAAGAGACG. The chain uses TRBV29-1 and TRBJ2-3; weak D call: TRBD2 (6 bases). The read falls 3 residues short of the CDR3 end, and the missing part is taken from the germline J gene. The CDR3 loop spans 12 amino acids. In germline, CDR1 is SQVTM, CDR2 ANQGSEA.

This clone was recorded at least ten times. The read terminates 3 residues before the CDR3 end, so the remaining end is supplied by the germline J gene. The chain uses TRBV5-1 and TRBJ2-7; tentatively, D is TRBD1 (5 bases). V was trimmed by 1 base and J by 5 bases, leaving 10 bases between them. Germline V lookup: CDR1 SGHRS, CDR2 YFSETQ. This CDR3 has 13 amino acids. The chain's CDR3 is CASSLQGRNEQYF. The CDR3 DNA, read in part, is TGCGCCAGCAGCTTGCAGGGTCGGAACGAG.

This clone was recorded many times. The read ends 3 residues before the CDR3 terminus; that terminus is restored from the germline J gene. V is TRBV20-1 and J is TRBJ1-1, with 8 bases lining up with TRBD1. The CDR3 has 13 residues. The V and J ends lost 2 bases and 6 bases, in that order; junction bases with no gene match: 5. Germline V gene sequence: CDR1 DFQATT, CDR2 SNEGSKA (reference sequence). Partial CDR3 DNA: TGCAGTGCTAGACAGGGGGCGCGCTCTGAA. It is translated as CSARQGARSE. The entire CDR3 protein reads CSARQGARSEAFF.

This clone was seen at least ten times. The observed sequence ends 3 residues before the CDR3 terminus, with the missing tail filled in from the germline J gene. The chain has TRBV20-1 and TRBJ1-5, with a weak D call TRBD1 (5 bases). This CDR3 is 12 amino acids long. Deletions cut 1 base from V and 6 bases from J, with 7 bases between. Germline V gives CDR1 DFQATT, CDR2 SNEGSKA (reference sequence). The sequenced CDR3 bases are TGCAGTGCTAGAGGGGGCGGTCAGCCC. Translating it yields CSARGGGQP. The CDR3 in full is CSARGGGQPQHF.

This clone was recorded at least ten times. The read finishes 3 residues shy of the CDR3 end, and the germline J gene is used to complete it. V and J are TRBV4-1 and TRBJ1-2, with D maybe TRBD1 (6 bases). The CDR3 is made up of 13 amino acids. CDR1 MGHRA and CDR2 YSYEKL come from the germline V gene. Trimming stripped 2 bases from V and 6 bases from J, with 10 bases between. CDR3 DNA (partial): TGCGCCAGCAGCCAACAGGGGTTGGATGGC. Translation: CASSQQGLDG. The whole CDR3 sequence is CASSQQGLDGYTF.

This clone came up many times. From the germline J gene comes the end of the CDR3, since the read stops 3 residues before it. The chain uses TRBV11-3 and TRBJ2-3, with D maybe TRBD2 (5 bases). The CDR3 contains 14 residues. Germline CDR1 and CDR2: SGHNT and YENEEA. Between the trimmed V and J ends, which lost 2 bases and 6 bases, there was a span of 12 bases. The CDR3 sequence is CASSLSGLQDTQYF. The sequenced part of the CDR3 DNA is TGTGCCAGCAGCTTATCAGGACTCCAGGATACG.

This clone was detected many times. Coverage ceases 3 residues before the CDR3 finishes, and the germline J gene fills in the end. V gene TRBV5-1 combines with J gene TRBJ1-1, with TRBD1 identical over 9 bases. Germline V lookup: CDR1 SGHRS, CDR2 YFSETQ. The CDR3 is made up of 16 amino acids. V lost 5 bases and J lost 3; bases outside the gene matches: 11. The CDR3 DNA, read in part, is TGCGCCAGCAGTTCGGACAGGGGATCTGGGTACACTGAA. Its translation: CASSSDRGSGYTE. The CDR3 as a whole reads CASSSDRGSGYTEAFF.

This clone was counted many times. The read terminates 3 residues before the CDR3 end, so the remaining end is supplied by the germline J gene. The chain employs TRBV6-4 and TRBJ2-7; D unresolved. There are 15 residues in the CDR3. V lost 6 bases, J lost 3 bases, and 18 bases lay in between. Germline CDR1 and CDR2: MRHNA and SNTAGT. CDR3 amino acids: CASSPVAPGCYEQYF. The part of the CDR3 DNA that was read is TGTGCCAGCAGCCCCGTGGCGCCGGGTTGCTACGAG.

In its sample, this clone was seen many times. The read comes to an end 3 residues before the CDR3 does, leaving the germline J gene to fill in the end. V is TRBV5-1 and J is TRBJ2-5; the match to TRBD2 covers 12 bases. J gave up 2 bases and V 4 bases, and 15 bases lay outside the gene matches. CDR3 size: 19 residues. Germline V lookup: CDR1 SGHRS, CDR2 YFSETQ. CDR3 sequence reads: CASSLAASGRALGQETQYF. CDR3 bases read: TGCGCCAGCAGCCTCGCCGCTAGCGGGAGGGCCCTTGGGCAAGAGACC. Full variable domain (remainder filled in from reference TRBV5-1 and TRBJ2-5): KAGVTQTPRYLIKTRGQQVTLSCSPISGHRSVSWYQQTPGQGLQFLFEYFSETQRNKGNFPGRFSGRQFSNSRSEMNVSTLELGDSALYLCASSLAASGRALGQETQYFGPGTRLLVL.

This clone showed up many times. The read stops 3 residues short of the end of the CDR3; the missing end is completed from the germline J gene. The gene calls are TRBV19 and TRBJ1-2; 7 positions match TRBD1. There are 12 residues in the CDR3. The J segment lost 4 bases and the V segment lost 7 bases, leaving 3 bases of the junction unmatched. Germline lookup yields CDR1 LNHDA and CDR2 SQIVND (reference sequence). The chain's CDR3 is CASIGQVYGYTF. The sequenced part of the CDR3 DNA is TGTGCCAGTATTGGACAGGTCTATGGC. Full variable domain (outside the CDR3, taken from reference TRBV19 and TRBJ1-2): DGGITQSPKYLFRKEGQNVTLSCEQNLNHDAMYWYRQDPGQGLRLIYYSQIVNDFQKGDIAEGYSVSREKKESFPLTVTSAQKNPTAFYLCASIGQVYGYTFGSGTRLTVV.

On this clone: A clone one base away is much larger, so this may be a read error. The sequenced fragment ends 3 residues before the CDR3 boundary, so the rest is inferred from the germline J gene. The chain couples TRBV30 to TRBJ2-3; tentatively, D is TRBD2 (6 bases). The CDR3 length is 14 residues. Germline CDR1 reads GTSNPN; CDR2 reads SVGIG (reference sequence). The part of the CDR3 DNA that was read is TGTGCCTGGAGTCCGGGACTTCCCGTCCAGCCG. Amino acids: CAWSPGLPVQP. The complete CDR3 protein is CAWSPGLPVQPQYF.

This clone was detected ten times or more. The read ends 3 residues early relative to the CDR3; the germline J gene fills the gap. The chain couples TRBV5-1 to TRBJ2-1; D may be TRBD1 (6 bases). Deletions cut 4 bases from V and 6 bases from J, with 17 bases between. CDR1 SGHRS and CDR2 YFSETQ come from the germline V gene. The CDR3 spans 15 residues. Here the CDR3 reads CASSDRTEVGNEQFF. CDR3 DNA, as far as it was read: TGCGCCAGCAGCGACAGGACTGAAGTAGGCAATGAG. The variable domain in full, completed from reference TRBV5-1 and TRBJ2-1, reads KAGVTQTPRYLIKTRGQQVTLSCSPISGHRSVSWYQQTPGQGLQFLFEYFSETQRNKGNFPGRFSGRQFSNSRSEMNVSTLELGDSALYLCASSDRTEVGNEQFFGPGTRLTVL.

This clone appeared many times. The read terminates 3 residues before the CDR3 end, so the remaining end is supplied by the germline J gene. The chain employs TRBV5-1 and TRBJ2-3, with 9 bases fitting TRBD1. V trimming: 4 bases; J trimming: 1 base; junction bases outside the gene matches: 13. The length of the CDR3 is 18 residues. Germline CDR1 and CDR2: SGHRS and YFSETQ. The DNA read from the CDR3 is TGCGCCAGCAGCCTATTCCCCTTGGACAGGGGAGGCACAGATACG. Amino acid sequence: CASSLFPLDRGGTDT. The whole CDR3 sequence reads CASSLFPLDRGGTDTQYF. Combining the CDR3 with reference TRBV5-1 and TRBJ2-3 gives the whole variable domain KAGVTQTPRYLIKTRGQQVTLSCSPISGHRSVSWYQQTPGQGLQFLFEYFSETQRNKGNFPGRFSGRQFSNSRSEMNVSTLELGDSALYLCASSLFPLDRGGTDTQYFGPGTRLTVL.

This clone turned up a few times. The junction departs from germline at one end; a sequencing error may be responsible. The read halts 3 residues ahead of the CDR3 end, with the missing end drawn from the germline J gene. Other nucleotide sequences in the sample specify the same CDR3. V usage is TRBV7-2 and J usage is TRBJ1-3; 8 nucleotides match TRBD1. The germline gives CDR1 SGHTA, CDR2 FQGNSA. The CDR3 is 14 amino acids. The DNA read from the CDR3 is TGTGCCAGCAGCCCGACAGGGGCGGGAAACACG. This encodes CASSPTGAGNT. The full CDR3 protein is CASSPTGAGNTIYF.